This TCR beta chain was identified during a study of T-cell reconstitution after alpha-beta-depleted transplantation in children. The V and J ends lost 6 bases and 2 bases respectively, with 13 bases between them. The CDR3 totals 13 residues. Germline CDR1 and CDR2: DFQATT and SNEGSKA (reference sequence). Study-wide results and limits: Alpha-beta T cells present about two months after transplant were reported to originate from several hundred expanded graft clones.

This clonotype was observed a handful of times. The antigen remains unidentified. TCRbeta library construction was performed incorporating unique molecular identifiers. Each CDR3 protein gets one entry after TCRdb re-called the PCR reads with MiXCR. This sample has around 130,000 distinct CDR3 sequences, with more than 9.5% found just once. J is TRBJ1-2 and V is TRBV20-1; unclear D gene. The sequenced sample was PBMCs, mostly from graft donor cells, obtained 180 days after TCRalphabeta/CD19-depleted stem cell transplant. This TCR derives from a girl less than two years old who had a stem cell transplant for combined immunodeficiency, so the T cells may come from the graft donor. The CDR3 reads CSADDKGNYGYTF. CDR3 in DNA: TGCAGTGCGGACGATAAGGGCAACTATGGCTACACCTTC.